This section outlines one T cell receptor beta chain sequence together with its context. This sample is part of a study of blood T cell repertoires in COVID-19. Background on the study: Whether acute or convalescent, the COVID-19 samples came from the United States, Italy and Spain.

Per the original data handling: Reference gene primers were amplified, and this amplification served to estimate nucleated cell counts. The data were produced by immunoSEQ multiplex PCR, yet TCRdb's version contains in-frame clones alone and is incomplete. V and J calls and clone size are given by that table; D and trimming were obtained from the DNA. The table shows about 110,000 clones, with about 75% occurring only once. Deletions cut 0 bases from V and 4 bases from J, with 18 bases between. Germline CDR1 is ENHRY and CDR2 is SYGVKD. The CDR3 loop spans 17 amino acids. Sequenced sample: peripheral blood. The sequence was collected from a woman aged 80 or older with active or convalescent COVID-19. This sequence joins TRBV10-3 and TRBJ1-1; D remains ambiguous. The CDR3 DNA sequence: TGTGCCATCAGTGAGTCTATAATTTTGAGCCGAGGCACTGAAGCTTTCTTT. It yields the protein CAISESIILSRGTEAFF.